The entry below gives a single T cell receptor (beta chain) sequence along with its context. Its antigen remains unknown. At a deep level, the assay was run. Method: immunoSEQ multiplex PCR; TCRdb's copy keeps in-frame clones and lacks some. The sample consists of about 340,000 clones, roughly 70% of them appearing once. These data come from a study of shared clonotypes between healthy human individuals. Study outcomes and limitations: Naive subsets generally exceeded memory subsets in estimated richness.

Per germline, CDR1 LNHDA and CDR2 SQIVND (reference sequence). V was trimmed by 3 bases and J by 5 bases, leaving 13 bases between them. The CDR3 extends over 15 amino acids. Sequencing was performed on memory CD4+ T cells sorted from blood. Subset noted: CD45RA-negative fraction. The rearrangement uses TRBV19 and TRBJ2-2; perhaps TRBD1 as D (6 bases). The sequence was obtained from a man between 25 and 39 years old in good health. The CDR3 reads CASSIFLGGTGELFF. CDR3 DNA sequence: TGTGCCAGTAGTATCTTTTTAGGGGGTACCGGGGAGCTGTTTTTT.